This T cell receptor (beta chain) was profiled in a study of T cell repertoires in cytomegalovirus infection. Study context: As its CMV epitopes, the study selected recently identified HLA-C-restricted and well-studied HLA-B-restricted targets. CMV infection and matching HLA type were both indicated by public TCR beta signatures.

TCRdb ran MiXCR on the reads and lists one entry per CDR3 protein. The sample has approximately 910,000 distinct CDR3 sequences; less than 40% are singletons. Per the germline V gene, CDR1 is SGHTA and CDR2 is FQGTGA. V was shortened by 2 bases and J by 8 bases, with 12 bases between the two germline ends. This CDR3 region has 14 residues. Comment on this clonotype: Its antigen is undetermined.

The chain links TRBV7-3 to TRBJ2-2; D is unclear. This sequence was found in a human donor in good health (CMV status not recorded). Some clones in this sample may be carry-over from other donors' samples. Here the sequenced sample was cultured CD8+ T cells from PBMCs, taken from culture after CMV antigen stimulation. Written as DNA, the CDR3 is TGTGCCAGCAGCTTAGTGACTCCCGTGGGGGAGCTGTTTTTT. This codes for CASSLVTPVGELFF.